What follows are 5 T cell receptor beta chains derived from one specimen sequenced in a study of response to subunit inactivated influenza vaccine. TCRdb re-analysed the RT-PCR reads in MiXCR, keeping a single row per CDR3 protein. The sample holds around 480,000 distinct CDR3 sequences, 9.5% to 13% seen once. This specimen consisted of PBMCs from blood, obtained around seven weeks after vaccination. The receptor source for this set is a man over 45 who received an inactivated influenza vaccine.

This clonotype occurred a few times. This chain joins TRBV19 and TRBJ2-5, with a tentative D call TRBD2 (6 bases). Per the germline V gene, CDR1 is LNHDA and CDR2 is SQIVND (reference sequence). This CDR3 is 13 amino acids long. Trimming took off 4 bases at V and 0 bases at J, with 6 bases between the two ends. As DNA, the CDR3 is TGTGCCAGTAGTAAGCGGGACCAAGAGACCCAGTACTTC. This sequence encodes CASSKRDQETQYF.

Here the CDR3 DNA reads TGTGCCAGCAGTGACCCGGGCCCGGAGCAGTACTTC. Amino acids: CASSDPGPEQYF. V gene TRBV28 combines with J gene TRBJ2-7; D call uncertain. Germline CDR1 and CDR2: MDHEN and SYDVKM. Trimming shortened V by 5 bases and J by 7 bases, and 12 bases separated the two germline ends. This CDR3 contains 12 residues.

Ten or more counts support this clonotype. The chain has TRBV20-1 and TRBJ1-6; 7 bases fit TRBD1. The CDR3 has 16 residues. Germline lookup yields CDR1 DFQATT and CDR2 SNEGSKA (reference sequence). V lost 3 bases to trimming and J lost 8 bases; unmatched junction nucleotides: 13. CDR3 protein: CSASYRRAGGDSPLHF. DNA of the CDR3: TGCAGTGCTAGCTATAGACGTGCAGGGGGGGATTCACCCCTCCACTTT.

V usage is TRBV12-3 or TRBV12-4 and J usage is TRBJ2-1, with D unclear. The V end lost 5 bases, the J end lost 3 bases, and 11 bases lay between the germline ends. The CDR3 sequence is 14 residues long. The CDR3 sequence: CASSQDGFYNEQFF. CDR3 in DNA: TGTGCCAGCAGTCAGGACGGATTCTACAATGAGCAGTTCTTC.

The chain carries TRBV7-9 and TRBJ2-7; no firm D call. V lost 5 bases, J lost 5 bases, and 13 bases lay in between. The CDR3 is 13 amino acids. Germline V CDR1 and CDR2: SEHNR, FQNEAQ (reference sequence). The CDR3 here is CASSPPLGNEQYF. Written as DNA, the CDR3 is TGTGCCAGCAGCCCGCCCTTGGGGAACGAGCAGTACTTC.